Below, one T cell receptor beta chain is given with its context. The antigen is unknown. The sample originates from a study of shared clonotypes between healthy human individuals. Cells designated naive CD8 were CD45RO-negative and were positively selected for CCR7, with terminally differentiated effector memory CD45RA+ cells excluded. The donors, healthy adults who were HIV-negative, had experienced no recent acute infections or vaccinations. Whole-study findings and limits: In this cohort, only blood was sampled, and tissue repertoires likely differ.

Assay: immunoSEQ multiplex PCR; the TCRdb copy retains only in-frame clones and omits some. The data show more than 2 million clones, with just under 95% seen just once and approximately 1.6% held by the top ten. This clonotype was obtained from a man aged 18 to 30 in good health. Some clones in this sample may be carry-over from other donors' samples. Sequencing used naive CD8+ T cells from PBMCs.

For the CDR3, the DNA is TGTGCCAGCAGTCCGATAACGGGGGTGTATGGCTACACCTTC. This encodes CASSPITGVYGYTF. This rearrangement joins TRBV28 to TRBJ1-2, with a possible D match to TRBD1 (5 bases). V lost 5 bases and J lost 5, with 15 bases in between. This CDR3 has 14 residues. Germline loops: CDR1 MDHEN, CDR2 SYDVKM.